The rows below give T cell receptor beta chains drawn from one sample of a study of naive and memory T cell subsets. Via MiXCR, TCRdb re-called the UMI-ligation and nested PCR reads, giving one row per CDR3 protein. The table lists roughly 80,000 distinct CDR3 sequences, 9% to 9.5% of them singletons, with 1.2% in the top ten. Sequencing was carried out using naive CD8+ T cells from blood. Receptors were obtained from a human donor in good health. Both conserved end residues are part of each CDR3. A D gene is named only where the DNA matches it firmly. Only part of the rows carry a size: once, few, many, or a class if the clone is expanded.

>TRBJ2-7|TRBV28|NA|many
CASSLYGARLYYEQYF
TGTGCCAGCAGTTTATACGGGGCCCGCTTATACTACGAGCAGTACTTC
>TRBJ2-2|TRBV13|TRBD2|NA
CASSSGLAGVRTGELFF
TGTGCCAGCAGCTCGGGACTAGCGGGAGTTCGGACCGGGGAGCTGTTTTTT
>TRBJ1-4|TRBV4-1|TRBD1|few
CASSPTGTGSPRKEKLFF
TGCGCCAGCAGCCCCACCGGGACAGGGTCCCCCCGTAAGGAAAAACTGTTTTTT
>TRBJ2-2|TRBV5-5|TRBD1|few
CASSYSGTGGRYTGELFF
TGTGCCAGCAGCTACTCCGGGACAGGGGGACGGTACACCGGGGAGCTGTTTTTT
>TRBJ2-5|TRBV5-1|TRBD2|few
CASSLAPSGQETQYF
TGCGCCAGCAGCTTGGCCCCTAGCGGACAAGAGACCCAGTACTTC
>TRBJ2-5|TRBV29-1|TRBD1|many
CSVLRTGHQETQYF
TGCAGCGTTCTAAGGACAGGGCACCAAGAGACCCAGTACTTC
>TRBJ1-2|TRBV27|TRBD1|few
CASSLLQGANYGYTF
TGTGCCAGCAGTTTACTTCAGGGGGCGAACTATGGCTACACCTTC
>TRBJ1-1|TRBV10-2|NA|NA
CASKEGRSTEAFF
TGCGCCAGCAAGGAGGGTAGAAGCACTGAAGCTTTCTTT
>TRBJ2-6|TRBV6-5|NA|NA
CASSYGAGANVLTF
TGTGCCAGCAGTTACGGGGCGGGGGCCAACGTCCTGACTTTC
>TRBJ2-1|TRBV12-5|NA|many
CASGPQQVWEQFF
TGTGCTAGTGGTCCTCAACAGGTTTGGGAGCAGTTCTTC
>TRBJ2-1|TRBV27|NA|NA
CASSTRGDPNEQFF
TGTGCCAGCAGTACTAGAGGGGACCCTAATGAGCAGTTCTTC
>TRBJ2-7|TRBV27|NA|few
CAVRDTTYEQYF
TGTGCCGTCCGGGACACCACCTACGAGCAGTACTTC
>TRBJ2-1|TRBV5-6|TRBD2|many
CASSLGPGGPPYNEQFF
TGTGCCAGCAGCTTGGGCCCGGGAGGGCCTCCCTACAATGAGCAGTTCTTC
>TRBJ2-7|TRBV6-2/TRBV6-3|NA|few
CASSYGNTYEQYF
TGTGCCAGCAGTTACGGCAACACCTACGAGCAGTACTTC
>TRBJ2-1|TRBV12-3/TRBV12-4|NA|NA
CASRRAAEQFF
TGTGCCAGCAGAAGGGCGGCCGAGCAGTTCTTC
>TRBJ2-5|TRBV4-1|TRBD2|many
CASSQGDGGRMSETQYF
TGCGCCAGCAGCCAGGGGGACGGCGGGAGGATGTCGGAGACCCAGTACTTC
>TRBJ1-1|TRBV10-3|NA|few
CAIGATHRGYLDTEAFF
TGTGCCATCGGTGCGACGCATCGCGGGTATCTGGACACTGAAGCTTTCTTT
>TRBJ2-1|TRBV14|TRBD1|NA
CASSQTGVSYEQFF
TGTGCCAGCAGCCAAACAGGGGTATCGTATGAGCAGTTCTTC
>TRBJ1-2|TRBV29-1|TRBD1|many
CSAPGQGSNGYTF
TGCAGCGCACCGGGACAGGGTTCCAACGGCTACACCTTC
>TRBJ1-2|TRBV2|TRBD1|NA
CASLKTGNYGYTF
TGTGCCAGCCTAAAGACAGGGAACTATGGCTACACCTTC
>TRBJ2-2|TRBV9|NA|many
CASSVATGELFF
TGTGCCAGCAGCGTAGCTACCGGGGAGCTGTTTTTT
>TRBJ1-1|TRBV27|TRBD1|many
CASSLGTGGEAFF
TGTGCCAGCAGTTTAGGGACAGGGGGCGAAGCTTTCTTT
>TRBJ2-3|TRBV7-9|TRBD2|NA
CASSPSSGSVYTQYF
TGTGCCAGCAGCCCTTCTAGCGGGAGCGTGTATACGCAGTATTTT
>TRBJ2-1|TRBV6-2/TRBV6-3|NA|NA
CASRRGGTAYNEQFF
TGTGCCAGCCGGAGGGGCGGGACGGCCTACAATGAGCAGTTCTTC